Many counts were recorded for the clone carrying this TCR beta chain. After removal of 1 base from V and 9 bases from J, the junction contained 2 bases not matched to a gene. This CDR3 has 15 amino acids. The data originate from a study of early T cells in non-severe SARS-CoV-2 infection. In the study overall: It was bulk RNA from unsorted whole blood that was sequenced, and the chains were unpaired.

Unique molecular identifier tags were affixed to discrete cDNA molecules. TCRdb reprocessed the 5' RACE reads via MiXCR and lists one record per CDR3 protein. The profile shows roughly 65,000 distinct CDR3 sequences, 12% of them singletons. Sequencing was performed on whole blood. The receptor was derived from an adult who was a healthcare worker with PCR-confirmed SARS-CoV-2 infection or an uninfected control (not recorded which). This sequence joins TRBV12-3 or TRBV12-4 and TRBJ1-6; TRBD1 matches 11 bases. The CDR3 reads CASSLGTGGSSPLHF. The CDR3 coding sequence is TGTGCCAGCAGTTTAGGGACAGGGGGCAGTTCACCCCTCCACTTT.